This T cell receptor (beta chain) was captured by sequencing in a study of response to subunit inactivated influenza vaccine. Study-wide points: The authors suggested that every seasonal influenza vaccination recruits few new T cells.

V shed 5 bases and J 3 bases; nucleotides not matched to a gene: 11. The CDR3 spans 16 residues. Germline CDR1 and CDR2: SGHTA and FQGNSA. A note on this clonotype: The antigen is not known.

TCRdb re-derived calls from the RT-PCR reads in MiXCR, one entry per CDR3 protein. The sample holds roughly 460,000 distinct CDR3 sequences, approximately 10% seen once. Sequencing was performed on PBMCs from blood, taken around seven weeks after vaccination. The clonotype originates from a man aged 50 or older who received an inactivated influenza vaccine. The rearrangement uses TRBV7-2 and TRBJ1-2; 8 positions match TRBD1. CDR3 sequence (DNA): TGTGCCAGCAGCCTATACCCCCAGGGGGCCGACTATGGCTACACCTTC. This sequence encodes CASSLYPQGADYGYTF. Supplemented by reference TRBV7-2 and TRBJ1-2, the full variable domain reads GAGVSQSPSNKVTEKGKDVELRCDPISGHTALYWYRQSLGQGLEFLIYFQGNSAPDKSGLPSDRFSAERTGGSVSTLTIQRTQQEDSAVYLCASSLYPQGADYGYTFGSGTRLTVV.